The 27 T cell receptor beta chains given below trace back to one sample, sequenced in a study of Graves' ophthalmopathy and Graves' hyperthyroidism (dated by TCRdb to between 2018 and 2020). The run used an Illumina HiSeq 2000. For repertoire sequencing, TCR beta CDR3 regions were amplified from RNA transcripts. The first round was an RT-PCR using HTBI primers with the Qiagen OneStep RT-PCR kit, and this first round was followed by a second-round multiplex PCR, then size selection and purification. TCRdb cleaned the public reads at Q25 with fastp, built clones with MiXCR and kept in-frame beta chains. Every distinct CDR3 protein forms one entry, paired with its most common genes and DNA. The sample includes about 200,000 distinct CDR3 sequences, with around 30% observed a single time. The top ten hold around 10% of the sample. Sequencing input: peripheral blood. The receptors derive from a man in his fifties or sixties with Graves' ophthalmopathy. Donor details come from another sample of the same person, matched by shared clones.

The gene calls are TRBV28 and TRBJ2-5; D assignment may be TRBD1 or TRBD2 (6 bases each). Germline V gene lookup returns CDR1 MDHEN and CDR2 SYDVKM. The V gene lost 3 bases and the J gene lost 5 bases, with 13 bases spanning the gap. There are 14 residues in the CDR3. In nucleotides, the CDR3 is TGTGCCAGCAGTTTCGTGGGGGGCGGTGAGACCCAGTACTTC. Its translation is CASSFVGGGETQYF. Based on the CDR3 plus reference TRBV28 and TRBJ2-5, the full variable domain is DVKVTQSSRYLVKRTGEKVFLECVQDMDHENMFWYRQDPGLGLRLIYFSYDVKMKEKGDIPEGYSVSREKKERFSLILESASTNQTSMYLCASSFVGGGETQYFGPGTRLLVL.

This clonotype was seen only a few times. V usage is TRBV29-1 and J usage is TRBJ1-2; D is possibly TRBD1 (6 bases). The germline gives CDR1 SQVTM, CDR2 ANQGSEA. This CDR3 spans 13 amino acids. V lost 5 bases, J lost 2 bases, and 12 bases lay in between. In DNA form, the CDR3 reads TGCAGCGTTCGGGACATCTACAACTATGGCTACACCTTC. It encodes CSVRDIYNYGYTF. Full variable domain (rest looked up from reference TRBV29-1 and TRBJ1-2): SAVISQKPSRDICQRGTSLTIQCQVDSQVTMMFWYRQQPGQSLTLIATANQGSEATYESGFVIDKFPISRPNLTFSTLTVSNMSPEDSSIYLCSVRDIYNYGYTFGSGTRLTVV.

This clonotype came up many times. This rearrangement joins TRBV6-5 to TRBJ2-5; D gene unclear. V dropped 0 bases and J dropped 5 bases, with 10 bases sitting between them. Germline CDR1 MNHEY, CDR2 SVGAGI. This CDR3 has 14 amino acids. For the CDR3, the DNA is TGTGCCAGCAGTTACTCGTCCAGGTTCGAGACCCAGTACTTC. Amino acid sequence: CASSYSSRFETQYF.

V gene TRBV12-3 or TRBV12-4 combines with J gene TRBJ1-1; maybe TRBD1 (5 bases). This CDR3 spans 14 amino acids. Trimming shortened V by 7 bases and J by 6 bases, and 18 bases separated the two germline ends. The CDR3 nucleotides are TGTGCCAGCACCACCGACATGATGGGGGCTGAAGCTTTCTTT. Its translation: CASTTDMMGAEAFF.

The chain joins TRBV11-1 to TRBJ2-5; tentative D call: TRBD1 (6 bases). Germline CDR1 reads SGHAT; CDR2 reads FQDESV (reference sequence). This CDR3 has 13 amino acids. V shed 3 bases and J shed 6 bases, with 11 bases lying between them. CDR3 sequence (DNA): TGTGCCAGCAGCTTCGACAGGTCCCAGACCCAGTACTTC. Protein: CASSFDRSQTQYF.

The chain is built from TRBV7-2 and TRBJ2-5, with TRBD1 as a possible D gene (7 bases). Germline CDR1 is SGHTA and CDR2 is FQGNSA. V lost 1 base and J 3 bases, leaving 15 bases between the germline ends. This CDR3 comprises 16 residues. The CDR3 spells CASSLGGRGEKETQYF. The CDR3 nucleotides are TGTGCCAGCAGCTTAGGAGGCAGGGGGGAGAAAGAGACCCAGTACTTC.

This clonotype was detected ten times or more. The CDR3 nucleotides are TGCGCCAGCAGCGGAGGGACTAGCGGGAGTTTTGAGCAGTACTTC. It is translated as CASSGGTSGSFEQYF. The chain carries TRBV5-1 and TRBJ2-7, with 14 positions matching TRBD2. Germline assignment: CDR1 SGHRS and CDR2 YFSETQ. The CDR3 is made up of 15 amino acids. V gave up 4 bases and J gave up 7 bases; unmatched junction bases: 7.

J is TRBJ1-3 and V is TRBV11-2; no definite D call. The CDR3 is 17 residues long. V lost 1 base and J lost 0, with 13 bases in between. Germline V gives CDR1 SGHAT, CDR2 FQNNGV. The CDR3 is CASSLVGAWNSGNTIYF. Written as DNA, the CDR3 is TGTGCCAGCAGCTTAGTTGGTGCCTGGAACTCTGGAAACACCATATATTTT.

This chain joins TRBV7-2 and TRBJ2-5; D remains unclear. The CDR3 contains 12 residues. V was pared by 4 bases and J by 1 base, with 4 bases between. Germline lookup yields CDR1 SGHTA and CDR2 FQGNSA. The CDR3 DNA reads TGTGCCAGCAGCTACCTCCAAGAGACCCAGTACTTC. Its protein is CASSYLQETQYF.

This clonotype showed up many times. This chain links TRBV11-2 with TRBJ2-7; the D gene is possibly TRBD1 (6 bases). There are 13 residues in the CDR3. The ends were cut back, 6 bases at V and 3 bases at J, with 12 bases in the middle. CDR1 and CDR2 from the germline V gene are SGHAT and FQNNGV. CDR3 region: CASRGDTDYEQYF. As DNA, the CDR3 is TGTGCCAGCAGGGGGGACACCGACTACGAGCAGTACTTC. Full variable domain (outside the CDR3, taken from reference TRBV11-2 and TRBJ2-7): EAGVAQSPRYKIIEKRQSVAFWCNPISGHATLYWYQQILGQGPKLLIQFQNNGVVDDSQLPKDRFSAERLKGVDSTLKIQPAKLEDSAVYLCASRGDTDYEQYFGPGTRLTVT.

This clonotype was counted many times. V and J are TRBV27 and TRBJ2-2; tentative D call: TRBD1 (5 bases). This CDR3 is built from 15 residues. Trimming stripped 8 bases from V and 3 bases from J, with 16 bases between. The germline CDR1 and CDR2 sequences are MNHEY and SMNVEV (reference sequence). The CDR3 protein is CASAALGLYTGELFF. The CDR3 DNA follows: TGTGCCAGCGCGGCCCTGGGGCTTTACACCGGGGAGCTGTTTTTT.

This clonotype has at least ten counts. The chain uses TRBV7-9 and TRBJ2-7; unclear D gene. The germline V and J ends were trimmed by 5 bases and 0 bases, with 20 bases remaining between them. The CDR3 extends over 17 amino acids. Germline CDR1 reads SEHNR; CDR2 reads FQNEAQ (reference sequence). CDR3 region: CASSPTSARLFSYEQYF. The CDR3 bases are TGTGCCAGCAGCCCGACCTCCGCGCGCTTATTCTCCTACGAGCAGTACTTC.

This clonotype was counted ten times or more. The rearrangement uses TRBV6-5 and TRBJ2-7; 8 positions agree with TRBD1. The CDR3 loop spans 14 amino acids. V dropped 7 bases and J dropped 4; count of bases not matched to a gene: 9. The germline CDR1 and CDR2 sequences are MNHEY and SVGAGI. This CDR3 is CASNTQGAQYEQYF. In nucleotides, the CDR3 is TGTGCCAGCAATACCCAGGGGGCGCAGTACGAGCAGTACTTC.

As for this clonotype: This may be a read error: a much more frequent sequence differs by one nucleotide. The genes are TRBV29-1 and TRBJ2-3, with a weak D call TRBD1 (6 bases). The germline V and J ends were trimmed by 3 bases and 1 base, with 14 bases remaining between them. The germline V gene encodes CDR1 SQVTM and CDR2 ANQGSEA. This CDR3 spans 15 amino acids. CDR3 sequence: CSVEKGVFGTDTQYF. In nucleotides, the CDR3 is TGCAGCGTTGAGAAGGGGGTTTTCGGCACAGATACGCAGTATTTT.

This clonotype was seen at least ten times. This sequence joins TRBV28 and TRBJ1-2; TRBD1 is a possible D gene (5 bases). There are 13 residues in the CDR3. Germline CDR1 and CDR2: MDHEN and SYDVKM. V was clipped by 7 bases and J by 6 bases, with 15 bases between them. The CDR3 sequence is CASKGHKEDGYTF. DNA of the CDR3: TGTGCCAGCAAGGGGCATAAGGAGGATGGCTACACCTTC.

Many counts were recorded for this clonotype. The chain employs TRBV6-6 and TRBJ1-1; D is unresolved. With 2 bases removed from V and 2 bases from J, the gap between germline ends came to 6 bases. Germline V gene data show CDR1 as MNHNY and CDR2 as SVGAGI (reference sequence). The CDR3 is made up of 13 amino acids. The CDR3 reads CASSYQPNTEAFF. The CDR3 region has the DNA TGTGCCAGCAGTTACCAGCCCAACACTGAAGCTTTCTTT.

There are many counts of this clonotype. The gene calls are TRBV7-8 and TRBJ2-7; 7 bases are shared with TRBD1. Germline loops: CDR1 SGHVS, CDR2 FQNEAQ. The CDR3 runs to 19 residues. V shed 5 bases, J shed 3 bases, and the junction held 22 bases outside the gene matches. The CDR3 DNA reads as TGTGCCAGCAGCCCAAATTCTGTAATGACAGGGTCGGGCTTCTACGAGCAGTACTTC. Protein product: CASSPNSVMTGSGFYEQYF.

The sample holds many counts of this clonotype. V gene TRBV5-1 combines with J gene TRBJ2-2; D uncertain. Trimming removed 2 bases at V and 4 bases at J, with 9 bases between. This CDR3 has 14 residues. From germline, CDR1 is SGHRS and CDR2 YFSETQ. CDR3 DNA sequence: TGCGCCAGCAGCTTTATCCAAGGCACCGGGGAGCTGTTTTTT. Protein: CASSFIQGTGELFF.

This clonotype was seen a single time. The chain combines TRBV28 with TRBJ2-7; no reliable D call. The CDR3 covers 14 residues. The V and J ends lost 5 bases and 0 bases respectively, with 11 bases between them. Germline lookup yields CDR1 MDHEN and CDR2 SYDVKM. The DNA for the CDR3 is TGTGCCAGCAGTCTTAACGTAGTCTCCTACGAGCAGTACTTC. It is translated as CASSLNVVSYEQYF.

V is TRBV6-5 and J is TRBJ1-1; a possible D gene is TRBD1 (5 bases). Deletions cut 0 bases from V and 4 bases from J, with 12 bases between. This CDR3 has 15 residues. Germline V gene sequence: CDR1 MNHEY, CDR2 SVGAGI. DNA of the CDR3: TGTGCCAGCAGTTACTCGAAGAGGGGCCCCACTGAAGCTTTCTTT. Translating gives CASSYSKRGPTEAFF.

The chain links TRBV12-3 or TRBV12-4 to TRBJ2-7; possibly TRBD1 for D (6 bases). Deletions cut 2 bases from V and 3 bases from J, with 11 bases between. The length of the CDR3 is 14 residues. DNA of the CDR3: TGTGCCAGCAGTTTACGAGGGGGTGGCTACGAGCAGTACTTC. Translating gives CASSLRGGGYEQYF.

This clonotype was observed many times. The chain couples TRBV3-1 to TRBJ1-5, with D possibly matching TRBD1 (5 bases). The CDR3 contains 15 residues. V was trimmed by 1 base and J by 2 bases, leaving 9 bases between them. Germline V lookup: CDR1 LGHDT, CDR2 YNNKEL (reference sequence). The CDR3 is CASSQGAGGNQPQHF. CDR3 nucleotides: TGTGCCAGCAGCCAAGGAGCGGGGGGCAATCAGCCCCAGCATTTT.

This clonotype counts as medium-sized (0.01 to 0.1%). The chain combines TRBV6-2 or TRBV6-3 with TRBJ2-7, with 7 bases that match TRBD1. The CDR3 contains 15 residues. Germline lookup yields CDR1 MNHEY and CDR2 SVGEGT. J gave up 4 bases and V 2 bases, and 8 bases lay outside the gene matches. The CDR3 here is CASSYGQDGAYEQYF. The CDR3 nucleotides read TGTGCCAGCAGTTACGGACAGGATGGGGCTTACGAGCAGTACTTC.

Details on this clonotype: It may be a read error: a sequence one base away is much more abundant. The chain carries TRBV7-3 and TRBJ2-6; D is perhaps TRBD1 (5 bases). This CDR3 comprises 15 residues. The germline gives CDR1 SGHTA, CDR2 FQGTGA. Deletions cut 1 base from V and 9 bases from J, with 13 bases between. CDR3: CASSLILGPDNVLTF. CDR3 nucleotide sequence: TGTGCCAGCAGCTTAATTTTGGGGCCGGACAACGTCCTGACTTTC. The full variable domain, rest sourced from reference TRBV7-3 and TRBJ2-6, is GAGVSQTPSNKVTEKGKYVELRCDPISGHTALYWYRQSLGQGPEFLIYFQGTGAADDSGLPNDRFFAVRPEGSVSTLKIQRTERGDSAVYLCASSLILGPDNVLTFGAGSRLTVL.

The chain combines TRBV28 with TRBJ2-7; 8 nucleotides match TRBD2. The CDR3 spans 13 residues. Germline loops: CDR1 MDHEN, CDR2 SYDVKM. The V and J ends lost 5 bases and 10 bases, in that order; junction bases with no gene match: 10. The CDR3, as DNA: TGTGCCAGCAGTCTGGGCGGGGGGTCTGGTCAGTACTTC. Translation gives CASSLGGGSGQYF.

This chain connects TRBV19 to TRBJ1-5; 9 nucleotides match TRBD1. V trimming: 5 bases; J trimming: 7 bases; junction bases outside the gene matches: 9. Germline V CDR1 and CDR2: LNHDA, SQIVND (reference sequence). This CDR3 has 15 residues. The CDR3 region is CASSDPWDRVQPQHF. The CDR3 DNA reads TGTGCCAGTAGTGACCCTTGGGACAGGGTCCAGCCCCAGCATTTT.

This clonotype was counted at least ten times. This chain uses TRBV28 with TRBJ1-1; D unresolved. In germline, CDR1 is MDHEN, CDR2 SYDVKM. V was pared by 4 bases and J by 0 bases, with 12 bases between. This CDR3 has 15 residues. The CDR3 coding sequence is TGTGCCAGCAGTTCCTACGAACCTGTGAACACTGAAGCTTTCTTT. It translates to CASSSYEPVNTEAFF. Using reference TRBV28 and TRBJ1-1 for the parts outside the CDR3, the full variable domain is DVKVTQSSRYLVKRTGEKVFLECVQDMDHENMFWYRQDPGLGLRLIYFSYDVKMKEKGDIPEGYSVSREKKERFSLILESASTNQTSMYLCASSSYEPVNTEAFFGQGTRLTVV.